This T cell receptor beta chain was obtained from a study of T cells in Graves' hyperthyroidism and ophthalmopathy. About the research overall: The blood sample was taken at first diagnosis, before treatment began.

Together with thyroid ultrasound, orbital computed tomography, serum thyroxine and TRAb, clinical symptoms were used for diagnoses. Comment on this clonotype: Its antigen is as yet unknown.

Study-level results: Ophthalmopathy cases were set apart from stable hyperthyroidism by a 13 V-J model. Most thyroid clonotypes with frequency above 0.001 were detected in blood.

Template material for amplifying TCR beta CDR3 regions consisted of RNA transcripts. During a first-round RT-PCR of the TCR CDR3, the HTBI primer set was used. A single record per CDR3 protein comes from TCRdb applying MiXCR to the multiplex PCR reads. The data show 600,000 to 850,000 distinct CDR3 sequences, with under 20% seen just once and roughly a sixth held by the top ten. Germline-derived CDR1 and CDR2 are SNHLY and FYNNEI. The CDR3 covers 14 residues. V was shortened by 3 bases and J by 3 bases, with 8 bases between the two germline ends. The gene calls are TRBV2 and TRBJ1-4; D is uncertain. The sequence was obtained from a woman between 45 and 65 years old with Graves' hyperthyroidism that later progressed to Graves' ophthalmopathy. The sequenced sample was blood. The CDR3 DNA is TGTGCCAGCAGTGATGGGGTCCCTAATGAAAAACTGTTTTTT. Encoded protein: CASSDGVPNEKLFF.